A selection of T cell receptor beta chains follows, all from one sample in a study of cytomegalovirus exposure and HLA in healthy donors. This table comes from immunoSEQ multiplex PCR, and its TCRdb copy is limited to in-frame clones, with some not included. The sample has 150,000 to 200,000 clones; around 84% are singletons. The sequencing sample was made of PBMCs. These receptors were taken from a woman aged 18-29 years in good health and CMV-seronegative. CDR3s include the opening cysteine and the closing phenylalanine or tryptophan. Fields, in order: CDR3 length, D gene, V gene, clone size, J gene, CDR3 protein, CDR3 DNA. The D gene is left open where the match is weak. Size is omitted from some rows. Given values are once, few, many or a class for expanded clones.

cdr3_length: 14
d_call: .
v_call: TRBV4-2
clone_size: .
j_call: TRBJ1-2
cdr3_aa: CASSQDLGNYGYTF
cdr3_nt: TGTGCCAGCAGCCAAGATCTCGGGAACTATGGCTACACCTTC

cdr3_length: 11
d_call: .
v_call: TRBV20-1
clone_size: .
j_call: TRBJ2-7
cdr3_aa: CSARGLEEQYF
cdr3_nt: TGCAGTGCTAGAGGACTAGAGGAGCAGTACTTC

cdr3_length: 17
d_call: TRBD2
v_call: TRBV2
clone_size: .
j_call: TRBJ2-3
cdr3_aa: CASSSAGGFPSTDTQYF
cdr3_nt: TGTGCCAGCAGTAGCGCGGGAGGGTTCCCTAGCACAGATACGCAGTATTTT

cdr3_length: 15
d_call: TRBD1
v_call: TRBV27
clone_size: .
j_call: TRBJ2-7
cdr3_aa: CASSRDRAGGYEQYF
cdr3_nt: TGTGCCAGCAGTCGAGATCGGGCAGGGGGCTACGAGCAGTACTTC

cdr3_length: 18
d_call: TRBD2
v_call: TRBV19
clone_size: .
j_call: TRBJ2-2
cdr3_aa: CASSTPYSGSLRAGELFF
cdr3_nt: TGTGCCAGTAGTACCCCTTATAGCGGGAGCCTCAGAGCCGGGGAGCTGTTTTTT

cdr3_length: 19
d_call: .
v_call: TRBV5-1
clone_size: few
j_call: TRBJ1-4
cdr3_aa: CASSLGRQRLRDKYEKLFF
cdr3_nt: TGCGCCAGCAGCTTGGGCAGACAGCGTTTACGGGACAAATATGAAAAACTGTTTTTT

cdr3_length: 13
d_call: .
v_call: TRBV7-9
clone_size: .
j_call: TRBJ1-5
cdr3_aa: CSSSPGTNQPQHF
cdr3_nt: TGTTCCAGCAGCCCGGGGACTAATCAGCCCCAGCATTTT

cdr3_length: 16
d_call: .
v_call: TRBV27
clone_size: .
j_call: TRBJ2-7
cdr3_aa: CASSPLRRTFTYEQYF
cdr3_nt: TGTGCCAGCAGCCCTTTAAGGCGGACTTTTACCTACGAGCAGTACTTC

cdr3_length: 12
d_call: TRBD1
v_call: TRBV6-6
clone_size: few
j_call: TRBJ2-7
cdr3_aa: CATTDRTNEQYF
cdr3_nt: TGTGCCACCACGGACAGGACGAACGAGCAGTACTTC

cdr3_length: 16
d_call: TRBD2
v_call: TRBV4-3
clone_size: .
j_call: TRBJ2-1
cdr3_aa: CASSQDIGLVLNEQFF
cdr3_nt: TGCGCCAGCAGCCAAGATATCGGACTAGTTTTGAATGAGCAGTTCTTC

cdr3_length: 16
d_call: TRBD1
v_call: TRBV4-3
clone_size: .
j_call: TRBJ1-2
cdr3_aa: CASSQEIGTGAPGYTF
cdr3_nt: TGCGCCAGCAGCCAAGAAATTGGGACAGGGGCCCCTGGCTACACCTTC

cdr3_length: 13
d_call: .
v_call: TRBV28
clone_size: .
j_call: TRBJ1-2
cdr3_aa: CASSSQGTNGYTF
cdr3_nt: TGTGCCAGCAGTTCACAGGGAACCAATGGCTACACCTTC

cdr3_length: 15
d_call: TRBD1
v_call: TRBV28
clone_size: .
j_call: TRBJ2-7
cdr3_aa: CASKPSGTAVYEQYF
cdr3_nt: TGTGCCAGCAAACCTTCCGGGACAGCCGTCTACGAGCAGTACTTC

cdr3_length: 15
d_call: .
v_call: TRBV5-1
clone_size: .
j_call: TRBJ1-3
cdr3_aa: CASSFKGEAGNTIYF
cdr3_nt: TGCGCCAGCAGCTTCAAGGGGGAAGCTGGAAACACCATATATTTT

cdr3_length: 15
d_call: TRBD1
v_call: TRBV9
clone_size: few
j_call: TRBJ1-4
cdr3_aa: CASSQTGTGSEKLFF
cdr3_nt: TGTGCCAGCAGCCAGACCGGGACAGGGAGTGAAAAACTGTTTTTT

cdr3_length: 13
d_call: .
v_call: TRBV6-5
clone_size: .
j_call: TRBJ2-4
cdr3_aa: CANSQRSSGIQYF
cdr3_nt: TGTGCCAACTCGCAGCGTTCCTCGGGCATTCAGTACTTC

cdr3_length: 16
d_call: TRBD1
v_call: TRBV5-6
clone_size: .
j_call: TRBJ1-6
cdr3_aa: CASSLVQGASWSPLHF
cdr3_nt: TGTGCCAGCAGCTTGGTTCAGGGGGCGTCTTGGTCACCCCTCCACTTT

cdr3_length: 15
d_call: .
v_call: TRBV7-8
clone_size: .
j_call: TRBJ1-1
cdr3_aa: CASSLVSQVNTEAFF
cdr3_nt: TGTGCCAGCAGCTTAGTGTCCCAGGTGAACACTGAAGCTTTCTTT

cdr3_length: 16
d_call: .
v_call: TRBV18
clone_size: .
j_call: TRBJ1-3
cdr3_aa: CASSPAGGSSGNTIYF
cdr3_nt: TGTGCCAGCTCACCTGCAGGAGGATCCTCTGGAAACACCATATATTTT

cdr3_length: 13
d_call: .
v_call: TRBV28
clone_size: .
j_call: TRBJ2-3
cdr3_aa: CASSLTNTDTQYF
cdr3_nt: TGTGCCAGCAGTTTAACTAACACAGATACGCAGTATTTT

cdr3_length: 13
d_call: .
v_call: TRBV12-5
clone_size: once
j_call: TRBJ2-5
cdr3_aa: CASLVDSQETQYF
cdr3_nt: TGTGCTAGTCTTGTAGATTCACAAGAGACCCAGTACTTC

cdr3_length: 12
d_call: .
v_call: TRBV6-1
clone_size: .
j_call: TRBJ2-2
cdr3_aa: CASPRDTGELFF
cdr3_nt: TGTGCCAGCCCGAGGGACACCGGGGAGCTGTTTTTT

cdr3_length: 15
d_call: .
v_call: TRBV9
clone_size: .
j_call: TRBJ1-2
cdr3_aa: CASSGTPPGVYGYTF
cdr3_nt: TGTGCCAGCAGCGGAACCCCGCCCGGGGTCTATGGCTACACCTTC

cdr3_length: 14
d_call: .
v_call: TRBV6-4
clone_size: few
j_call: TRBJ2-1
cdr3_aa: CASSDLPYGDEQFF
cdr3_nt: TGTGCCAGCAGTGACCTCCCCTACGGAGATGAGCAGTTCTTC

cdr3_length: 17
d_call: TRBD1
v_call: TRBV7-6
clone_size: once
j_call: TRBJ2-2
cdr3_aa: CASRRHTGTGDTGELFF
cdr3_nt: TGTGCCAGCAGACGACACACCGGGACAGGGGACACCGGGGAGCTGTTTTTT

cdr3_length: 15
d_call: .
v_call: TRBV7-9
clone_size: once
j_call: TRBJ2-1
cdr3_aa: CASSLAAASYNEQFF
cdr3_nt: TGTGCCAGCAGCTTAGCAGCGGCCTCCTACAATGAGCAGTTCTTC

cdr3_length: 17
d_call: .
v_call: TRBV19
clone_size: .
j_call: TRBJ2-4
cdr3_aa: CASSTHPTDSTQNIQYF
cdr3_nt: TGTGCCAGTAGTACACATCCGACGGACAGTACGCAAAACATTCAGTACTTC

cdr3_length: 14
d_call: TRBD1
v_call: TRBV30
clone_size: .
j_call: TRBJ1-6
cdr3_aa: CAWQGARLNSPLHF
cdr3_nt: TGTGCCTGGCAGGGGGCACGTCTAAATTCACCCCTCCACTTT

cdr3_length: 12
d_call: .
v_call: TRBV5-4
clone_size: .
j_call: TRBJ1-1
cdr3_aa: CASSLDSHKAFF
cdr3_nt: TGTGCCAGCAGCTTGGACAGCCATAAAGCTTTCTTT

cdr3_length: 11
d_call: TRBD2
v_call: TRBV10-2
clone_size: .
j_call: TRBJ2-4
cdr3_aa: CASSEMGLTHF
cdr3_nt: TGCGCCAGCAGTGAGATGGGACTAACCCACTTC

cdr3_length: 13
d_call: TRBD1
v_call: TRBV10-3
clone_size: .
j_call: TRBJ1-2
cdr3_aa: CATRTGVLYGYTF
cdr3_nt: TGTGCCACCCGAACAGGGGTCCTCTATGGCTACACCTTC

cdr3_length: 14
d_call: .
v_call: TRBV21-1
clone_size: .
j_call: TRBJ2-7
cdr3_aa: CATYPGTLTYEQYF
cdr3_nt: TGTGCCACCTACCCCGGGACTCTCACCTACGAGCAGTACTTC

cdr3_length: 14
d_call: TRBD2
v_call: TRBV7-9
clone_size: .
j_call: TRBJ2-3
cdr3_aa: CASSGTSGMGAQYF
cdr3_nt: TGTGCCAGCAGCGGCACTAGCGGGATGGGGGCGCAGTATTTT

cdr3_length: 14
d_call: TRBD2
v_call: TRBV5-1
clone_size: .
j_call: TRBJ2-5
cdr3_aa: CASSLGAGVETQYF
cdr3_nt: TGCGCCAGCAGCTTGGGGGCGGGGGTCGAGACCCAGTACTTC

cdr3_length: 11
d_call: .
v_call: TRBV28
clone_size: once
j_call: TRBJ1-2
cdr3_aa: CVSRSQDGYTF
cdr3_nt: TGTGTCAGCCGAAGTCAGGATGGCTACACCTTC

cdr3_length: 17
d_call: .
v_call: TRBV19
clone_size: .
j_call: TRBJ1-4
cdr3_aa: CASSIVGGPGGNEKLFF
cdr3_nt: TGTGCCAGTAGTATAGTCGGGGGGCCAGGAGGTAATGAAAAACTGTTTTTT

cdr3_length: 15
d_call: TRBD1
v_call: TRBV6-1
clone_size: few
j_call: TRBJ2-1
cdr3_aa: CASSEWRGQGNSQFF
cdr3_nt: TGTGCCAGCAGTGAGTGGAGGGGACAGGGGAATTCGCAGTTCTTC

cdr3_length: 14
d_call: .
v_call: TRBV18
clone_size: .
j_call: TRBJ2-5
cdr3_aa: CASSAGPSGETQYF
cdr3_nt: TGTGCCAGCTCGGCAGGGCCGTCGGGAGAGACCCAGTACTTC

cdr3_length: 14
d_call: .
v_call: TRBV9
clone_size: .
j_call: TRBJ2-3
cdr3_aa: CASSVGRETDTQYF
cdr3_nt: TGTGCCAGCAGCGTAGGGCGGGAAACAGATACGCAGTATTTT

cdr3_length: 14
d_call: .
v_call: TRBV7-2
clone_size: .
j_call: TRBJ2-7
cdr3_aa: CASSARPTVAEQYF
cdr3_nt: TGTGCCAGCAGCGCGCGTCCGACAGTAGCCGAGCAGTACTTC

cdr3_length: 14
d_call: .
v_call: TRBV11-3
clone_size: .
j_call: TRBJ2-1
cdr3_aa: CASSLEAVNNEQFF
cdr3_nt: TGTGCCAGCAGCTTAGAGGCCGTTAACAATGAGCAGTTCTTC

cdr3_length: 15
d_call: .
v_call: TRBV2
clone_size: .
j_call: TRBJ1-1
cdr3_aa: CASIERPGPNTEAFF
cdr3_nt: TGTGCCAGCATCGAACGGCCAGGCCCGAACACTGAAGCTTTCTTT

cdr3_length: 14
d_call: TRBD1
v_call: TRBV25-1
clone_size: .
j_call: TRBJ1-5
cdr3_aa: CASSEDRVLEPQHF
cdr3_nt: TGTGCCAGCAGTGAGGACAGGGTTCTGGAGCCCCAGCATTTT

cdr3_length: 12
d_call: .
v_call: TRBV12-5
clone_size: .
j_call: TRBJ1-1
cdr3_aa: CASGPEKGGAFF
cdr3_nt: TGTGCTAGTGGTCCCGAAAAGGGGGGGGCTTTCTTT

cdr3_length: 15
d_call: TRBD2
v_call: TRBV27
clone_size: .
j_call: TRBJ2-1
cdr3_aa: CASTPGLAGASEQFF
cdr3_nt: TGTGCCAGCACCCCCGGACTAGCGGGAGCATCTGAGCAGTTCTTC

cdr3_length: 18
d_call: .
v_call: TRBV1
clone_size: .
j_call: TRBJ2-7
cdr3_aa: CTSSQDSNSGRFRREQYF
cdr3_nt: TGCACCAGCAGCCAAGATTCGAATAGCGGGAGATTTAGGCGCGAGCAGTACTTC

cdr3_length: 15
d_call: TRBD2
v_call: TRBV29-1
clone_size: .
j_call: TRBJ2-3
cdr3_aa: CSVRGTSANTDTQYF
cdr3_nt: TGCAGCGTCCGAGGGACTAGCGCCAACACAGATACGCAGTATTTT

cdr3_length: 14
d_call: .
v_call: TRBV19
clone_size: .
j_call: TRBJ1-4
cdr3_aa: CASSLETTNEKLFF
cdr3_nt: TGTGCCAGTAGTTTGGAGACAACTAATGAAAAACTGTTTTTT

cdr3_length: 16
d_call: .
v_call: TRBV7-2
clone_size: .
j_call: TRBJ2-7
cdr3_aa: CASSLVVGWSSYEQYF
cdr3_nt: TGTGCCAGCAGCTTAGTTGTCGGGTGGAGCTCCTACGAGCAGTACTTC

cdr3_length: 15
d_call: TRBD1
v_call: TRBV5-6
clone_size: .
j_call: TRBJ1-2
cdr3_aa: CASSYRDRLNYGYTF
cdr3_nt: TGTGCCAGCAGCTACCGGGACAGGCTAAACTATGGCTACACCTTC

cdr3_length: 14
d_call: .
v_call: TRBV7-6
clone_size: .
j_call: TRBJ2-7
cdr3_aa: CASSLGGTLYEQYF
cdr3_nt: TGTGCCAGCAGCTTAGGCGGGACCCTCTACGAGCAGTACTTC

cdr3_length: 16
d_call: TRBD2
v_call: TRBV7-9
clone_size: .
j_call: TRBJ2-1
cdr3_aa: CASSYEGLAGDNEQFF
cdr3_nt: TGTGCCAGCAGCTACGAGGGGCTAGCGGGAGACAATGAGCAGTTCTTC

cdr3_length: 14
d_call: .
v_call: TRBV11-2
clone_size: .
j_call: TRBJ1-4
cdr3_aa: CASSLVGAPEKLFF
cdr3_nt: TGTGCCAGCAGCTTAGTGGGGGCGCCGGAAAAACTGTTTTTT

cdr3_length: 16
d_call: TRBD1
v_call: TRBV27
clone_size: .
j_call: TRBJ2-1
cdr3_aa: CASSTALGQHYNEQFF
cdr3_nt: TGTGCCAGCAGTACCGCCCTGGGACAGCACTACAATGAGCAGTTCTTC

cdr3_length: 17
d_call: .
v_call: TRBV4-3
clone_size: few
j_call: TRBJ1-2
cdr3_aa: CASSQGTAPFPNYGYTF
cdr3_nt: TGCGCCAGCAGCCAAGGGACAGCCCCATTCCCTAACTATGGCTACACCTTC

cdr3_length: 16
d_call: TRBD1
v_call: TRBV5-1
clone_size: .
j_call: TRBJ1-1
cdr3_aa: CASSSPSRGPGTEAFF
cdr3_nt: TGCGCCAGCAGCTCCCCCTCTAGGGGGCCGGGAACTGAAGCTTTCTTT

cdr3_length: 14
d_call: TRBD1
v_call: TRBV27
clone_size: .
j_call: TRBJ2-2
cdr3_aa: CASSRDRGTGELFF
cdr3_nt: TGTGCCAGCAGTCGGGACAGAGGCACCGGGGAGCTGTTTTTT